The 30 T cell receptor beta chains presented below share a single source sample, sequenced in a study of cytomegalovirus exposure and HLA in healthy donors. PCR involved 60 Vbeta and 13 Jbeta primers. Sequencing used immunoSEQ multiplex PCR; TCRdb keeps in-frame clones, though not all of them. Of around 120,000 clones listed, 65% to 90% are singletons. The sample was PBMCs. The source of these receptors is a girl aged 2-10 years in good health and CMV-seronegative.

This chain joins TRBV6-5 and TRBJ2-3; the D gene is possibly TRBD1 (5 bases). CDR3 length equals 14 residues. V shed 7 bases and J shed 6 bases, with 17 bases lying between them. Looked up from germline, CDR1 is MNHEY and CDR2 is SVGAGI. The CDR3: CASKTPKQADTQYF. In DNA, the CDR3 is TGTGCCAGCAAGACGCCGAAACAGGCCGATACGCAGTATTTT.

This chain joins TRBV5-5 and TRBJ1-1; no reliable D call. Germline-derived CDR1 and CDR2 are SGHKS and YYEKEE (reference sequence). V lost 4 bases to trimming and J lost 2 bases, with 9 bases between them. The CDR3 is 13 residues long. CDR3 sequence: CASSLITNTEAFF. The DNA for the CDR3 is TGTGCCAGCAGCCTGATCACAAACACTGAAGCTTTCTTT.

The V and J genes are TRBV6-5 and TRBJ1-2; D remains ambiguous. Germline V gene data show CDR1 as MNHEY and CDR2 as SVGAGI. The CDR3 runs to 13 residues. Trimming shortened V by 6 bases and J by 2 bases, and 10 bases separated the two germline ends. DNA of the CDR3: TGTGCCAGCAGCCGTACAGAAAACTATGGCTACACCTTC. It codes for CASSRTENYGYTF.

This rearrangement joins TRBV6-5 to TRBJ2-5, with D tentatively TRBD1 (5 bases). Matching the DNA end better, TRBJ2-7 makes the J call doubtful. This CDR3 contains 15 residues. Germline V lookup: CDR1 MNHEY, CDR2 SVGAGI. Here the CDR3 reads CASSYSGLLMREQYF. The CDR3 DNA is TGTGCCAGCAGTTACTCGGGGCTTCTCATGCGCGAGCAGTACTTC.

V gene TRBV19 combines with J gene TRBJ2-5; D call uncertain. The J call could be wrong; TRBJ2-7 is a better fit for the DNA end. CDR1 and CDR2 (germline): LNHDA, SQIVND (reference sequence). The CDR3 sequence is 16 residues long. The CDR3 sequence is CASSSTMAPVDYEQYF. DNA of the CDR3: TGTGCCAGTAGTTCTACTATGGCCCCCGTAGACTACGAGCAGTACTTC.

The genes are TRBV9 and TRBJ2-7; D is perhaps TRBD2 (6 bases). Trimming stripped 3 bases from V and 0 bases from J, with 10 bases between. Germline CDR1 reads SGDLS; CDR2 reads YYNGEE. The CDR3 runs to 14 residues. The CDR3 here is CASSEAGSSYEQYF. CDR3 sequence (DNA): TGTGCCAGCAGCGAAGCGGGTAGCTCCTACGAGCAGTACTTC. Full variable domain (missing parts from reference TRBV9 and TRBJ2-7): DSGVTQTPKHLITATGQRVTLRCSPRSGDLSVYWYQQSLDQGLQFLIQYYNGEERAKGNILERFSAQQFPDLHSELNLSSLELGDSALYFCASSEAGSSYEQYFGPGTRLTVT.

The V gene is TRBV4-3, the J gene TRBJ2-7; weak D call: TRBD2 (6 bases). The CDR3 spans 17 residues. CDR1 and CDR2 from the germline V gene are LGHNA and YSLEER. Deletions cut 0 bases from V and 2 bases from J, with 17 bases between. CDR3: CASSQDSRGFTAYEQYF. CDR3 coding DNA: TGCGCCAGCAGCCAAGATAGTCGGGGGTTTACTGCCTACGAGCAGTACTTC.

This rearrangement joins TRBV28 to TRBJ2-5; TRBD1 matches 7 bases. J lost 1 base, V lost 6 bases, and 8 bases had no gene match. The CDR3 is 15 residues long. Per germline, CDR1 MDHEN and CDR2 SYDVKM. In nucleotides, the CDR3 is TGTGCCAGCAGAAACGGACAGGATGGCCAAGAGACCCAGTACTTC. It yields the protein CASRNGQDGQETQYF.

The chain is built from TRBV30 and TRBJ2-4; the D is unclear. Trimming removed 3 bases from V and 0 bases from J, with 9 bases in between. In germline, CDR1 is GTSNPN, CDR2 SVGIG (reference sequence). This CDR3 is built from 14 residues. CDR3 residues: CAWRPLGAKNIQYF. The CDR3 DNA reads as TGTGCCTGGAGGCCCCTCGGAGCCAAAAACATTCAGTACTTC.

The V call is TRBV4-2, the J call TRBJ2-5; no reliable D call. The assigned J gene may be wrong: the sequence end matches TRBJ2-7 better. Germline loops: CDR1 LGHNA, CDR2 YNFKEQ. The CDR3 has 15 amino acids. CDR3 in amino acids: CASSPGGLGTYEQYF. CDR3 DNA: TGTGCCAGCAGTCCCGGTGGCCTAGGCACCTACGAGCAGTACTTC.

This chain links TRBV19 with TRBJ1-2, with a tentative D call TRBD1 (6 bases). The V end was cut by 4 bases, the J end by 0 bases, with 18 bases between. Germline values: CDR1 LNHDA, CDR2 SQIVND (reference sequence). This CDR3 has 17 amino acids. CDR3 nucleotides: TGTGCCAGTAGTAGGAAGAATAAGGGGGATGCTAACTATGGCTACACCTTC. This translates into CASSRKNKGDANYGYTF. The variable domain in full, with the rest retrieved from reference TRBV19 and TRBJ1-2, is DGGITQSPKYLFRKEGQNVTLSCEQNLNHDAMYWYRQDPGQGLRLIYYSQIVNDFQKGDIAEGYSVSREKKESFPLTVTSAQKNPTAFYLCASSRKNKGDANYGYTFGSGTRLTVV.

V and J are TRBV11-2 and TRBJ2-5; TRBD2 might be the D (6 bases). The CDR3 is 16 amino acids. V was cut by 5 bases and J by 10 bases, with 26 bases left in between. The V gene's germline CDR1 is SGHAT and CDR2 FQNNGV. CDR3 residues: CASSPPAVGLRLFQYF. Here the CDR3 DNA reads TGTGCCAGCAGCCCCCCGGCGGTGGGACTCCGTCTGTTCCAGTACTTC.

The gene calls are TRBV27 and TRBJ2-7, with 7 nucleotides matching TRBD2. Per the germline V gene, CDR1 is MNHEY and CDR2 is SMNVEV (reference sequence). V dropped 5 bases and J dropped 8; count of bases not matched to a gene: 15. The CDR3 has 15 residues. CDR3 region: CASSLGEGLEAQQYF. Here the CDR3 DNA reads TGTGCCAGCAGTCTTGGGGAGGGACTCGAGGCTCAGCAGTACTTC.

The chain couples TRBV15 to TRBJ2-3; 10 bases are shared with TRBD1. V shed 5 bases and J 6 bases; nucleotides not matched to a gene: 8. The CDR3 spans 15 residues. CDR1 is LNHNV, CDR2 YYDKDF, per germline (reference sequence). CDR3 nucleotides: TGTGCCACCAGCCACCGGGACAGGGGTACCGATACGCAGTATTTT. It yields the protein CATSHRDRGTDTQYF.

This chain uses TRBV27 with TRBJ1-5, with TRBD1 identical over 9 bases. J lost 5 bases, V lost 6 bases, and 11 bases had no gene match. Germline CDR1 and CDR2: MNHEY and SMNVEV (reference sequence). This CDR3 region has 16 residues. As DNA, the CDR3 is TGTGCCAGCAGGGAGATCGGACAGGGGATATATCAGCCCCAGCATTTT. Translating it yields CASREIGQGIYQPQHF.

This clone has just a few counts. The CDR3 here is CASSDLGLAAYNEQFF. Here the CDR3 DNA reads TGTGCCAGCAGCGATCTCGGGCTAGCGGCCTACAATGAGCAGTTCTTC. The rearrangement uses TRBV11-1 and TRBJ2-1, with 7 bases fitting TRBD2. This CDR3 spans 16 amino acids. In germline, CDR1 is SGHAT, CDR2 FQDESV (reference sequence). V gave up 5 bases and J gave up 2 bases; unmatched junction bases: 9.

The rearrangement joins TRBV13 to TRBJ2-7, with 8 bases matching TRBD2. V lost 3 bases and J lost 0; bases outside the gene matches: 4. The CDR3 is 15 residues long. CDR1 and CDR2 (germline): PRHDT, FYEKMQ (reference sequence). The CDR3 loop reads CASSFGTRGSYEQYF. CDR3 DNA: TGTGCCAGCAGCTTTGGGACTAGGGGCTCCTACGAGCAGTACTTC.

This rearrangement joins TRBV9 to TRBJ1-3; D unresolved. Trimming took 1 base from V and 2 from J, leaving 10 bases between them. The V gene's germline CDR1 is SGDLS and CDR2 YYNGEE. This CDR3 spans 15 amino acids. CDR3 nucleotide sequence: TGTGCCAGCAGCGTATCGACATCTACTGGAAACACCATATATTTT. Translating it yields CASSVSTSTGNTIYF.

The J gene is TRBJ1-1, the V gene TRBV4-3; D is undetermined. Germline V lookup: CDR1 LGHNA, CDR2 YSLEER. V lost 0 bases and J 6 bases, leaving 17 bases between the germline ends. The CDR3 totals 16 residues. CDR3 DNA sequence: TGCGCCAGCAGCCAAGATTCAGTGTATTATCTAGCTGAAGCTTTCTTT. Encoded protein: CASSQDSVYYLAEAFF.

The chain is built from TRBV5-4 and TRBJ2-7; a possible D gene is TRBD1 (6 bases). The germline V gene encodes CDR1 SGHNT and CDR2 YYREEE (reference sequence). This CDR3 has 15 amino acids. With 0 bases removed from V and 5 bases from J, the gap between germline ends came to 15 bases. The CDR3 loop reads CASSLAWQGHHEQYF. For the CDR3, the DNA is TGTGCCAGCAGCTTGGCTTGGCAGGGGCACCACGAGCAGTACTTC.

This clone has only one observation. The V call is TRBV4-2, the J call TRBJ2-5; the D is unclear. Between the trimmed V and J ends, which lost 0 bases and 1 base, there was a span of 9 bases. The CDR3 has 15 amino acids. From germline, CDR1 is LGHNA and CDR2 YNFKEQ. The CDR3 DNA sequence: TGTGCCAGCAGCCAAGATATGAGCGCCCAAGAGACCCAGTACTTC. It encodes CASSQDMSAQETQYF.

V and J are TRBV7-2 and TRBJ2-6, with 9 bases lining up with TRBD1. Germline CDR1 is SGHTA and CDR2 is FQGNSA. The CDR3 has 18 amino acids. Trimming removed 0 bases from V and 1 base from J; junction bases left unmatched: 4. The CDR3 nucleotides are TGTGCCAGCAGCTTAGCAAGACAGGGGGGGTCTGGGGCCAACGTCCTGACTTTC. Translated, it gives CASSLARQGGSGANVLTF. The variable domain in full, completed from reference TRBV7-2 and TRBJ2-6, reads GAGVSQSPSNKVTEKGKDVELRCDPISGHTALYWYRQSLGQGLEFLIYFQGNSAPDKSGLPSDRFSAERTGGSVSTLTIQRTQQEDSAVYLCASSLARQGGSGANVLTFGAGSRLTVL.

The CDR3 spells CASSARHLRTDTQYF. The DNA for the CDR3 is TGTGCCAGCAGTGCTCGACACCTTCGCACAGATACGCAGTATTTT. The chain employs TRBV2 and TRBJ2-3, with unresolved D. Trimming took 4 bases from V and 1 from J, leaving 12 bases between them. The CDR3 length is 15 residues. In germline, CDR1 is SNHLY, CDR2 FYNNEI.

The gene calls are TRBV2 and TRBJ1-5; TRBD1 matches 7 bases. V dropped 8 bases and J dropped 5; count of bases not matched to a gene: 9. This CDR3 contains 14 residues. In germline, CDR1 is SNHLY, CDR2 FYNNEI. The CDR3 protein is CASAGTVQDQPQHF. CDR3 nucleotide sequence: TGTGCCAGCGCTGGGACAGTTCAAGATCAGCCCCAGCATTTT.

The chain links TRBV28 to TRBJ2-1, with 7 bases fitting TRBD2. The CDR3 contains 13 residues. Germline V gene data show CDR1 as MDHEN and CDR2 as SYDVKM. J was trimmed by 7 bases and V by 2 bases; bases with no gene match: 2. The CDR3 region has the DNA TGTGCCAGCAGTTTAGCGGGAGCTAATGAGCAGTTCTTC. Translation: CASSLAGANEQFF.

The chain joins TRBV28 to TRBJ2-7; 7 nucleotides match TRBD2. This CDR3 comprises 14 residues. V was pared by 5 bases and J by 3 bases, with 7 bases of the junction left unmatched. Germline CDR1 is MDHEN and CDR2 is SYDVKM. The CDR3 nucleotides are TGTGCCAGCAGTCTCTTGAGGACTAGCTACGAGCAGTACTTC. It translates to CASSLLRTSYEQYF.

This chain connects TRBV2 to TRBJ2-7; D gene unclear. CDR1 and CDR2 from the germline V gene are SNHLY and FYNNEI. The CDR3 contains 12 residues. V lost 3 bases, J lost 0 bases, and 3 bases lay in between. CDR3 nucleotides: TGTGCCAGCAGTGACAGCTCCTACGAGCAGTACTTC. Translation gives CASSDSSYEQYF.

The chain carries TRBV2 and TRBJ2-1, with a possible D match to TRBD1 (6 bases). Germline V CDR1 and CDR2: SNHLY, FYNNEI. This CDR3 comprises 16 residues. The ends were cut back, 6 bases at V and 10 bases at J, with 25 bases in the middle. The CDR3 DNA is TGTGCCAGCAGCCCCCTGCTGGGGGCTCGGGCCGAAGAGCAGTTCTTC. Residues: CASSPLLGARAEEQFF.

CDR3 sequence: CASNRDRDHEQYF. The DNA for the CDR3 is TGTGCCAGCAACCGGGACAGGGACCACGAGCAGTACTTC. This rearrangement joins TRBV6-1 to TRBJ2-7; 9 bases align to TRBD1. The CDR3 runs to 13 residues. V was pared by 7 bases and J by 5 bases, with 6 bases of the junction left unmatched. Germline loops: CDR1 MNHNS, CDR2 SASEGT.

The CDR3 region is CAWSPPPGLLGPQHF. The CDR3 DNA follows: TGTGCCTGGAGTCCGCCACCGGGACTCTTGGGGCCCCAGCATTTT. This sequence joins TRBV30 and TRBJ1-5; D might be TRBD1 (5 bases). CDR3 length equals 15 residues. Trimming pared 2 bases from V and 9 bases from J, leaving 20 bases between. Germline CDR1 is GTSNPN and CDR2 is SVGIG (reference sequence).